This T cell receptor (beta chain) stems from a study of blood T cell repertoires in COVID-19. Study context: PBMCs, B-cell-depleted T cells, or T cells were the source of the cDNA or gDNA that made up the material.

TCRdb keeps only in-frame clones here, not all; method: immunoSEQ multiplex PCR. The sample holds approximately 89,000 clones; roughly 80% are singletons and the top ten take under 55%. This clone was recorded a few times. Germline loops: CDR1 SEHNR, CDR2 FQNEAQ (reference sequence). This CDR3 comprises 15 residues. V lost 4 bases, J lost 4 bases, and 6 bases stayed unmatched. The clonotype comes from a human donor in a cohort sampled during active COVID-19. This chain connects TRBV7-9 to TRBJ2-1, with TRBD2 matching over 8 bases. Material: peripheral blood. The CDR3 DNA follows: TGTGCCAGCAGCTGGTTAGCGGGGATTTACAATGAGCAGTTCTTC. It codes for CASSWLAGIYNEQFF.